The 17 T cell receptor beta chains below were found in one sample sequenced in a study of blood T cell repertoires in COVID-19. Measured with immunoSEQ multiplex PCR; TCRdb has only the in-frame clones, and not every one. The table includes 160,000 or so clones, roughly 85% detected once. The source material was peripheral blood. Receptors were obtained from a man in his forties with acute or convalescent COVID-19.

This sequence joins TRBV9 and TRBJ1-5; 7 bases agree with TRBD1. Germline CDR1 and CDR2: SGDLS and YYNGEE. The CDR3 contains 14 residues. J lost 3 bases, V lost 4 bases, and 4 bases had no gene match. The CDR3: CASSFGQDNQPQHF. The DNA of the CDR3 is TGTGCCAGCAGCTTCGGACAGGACAATCAGCCCCAGCATTTT.

CDR3 sequence (DNA): TGTGCCAGCAGCTTGGCGGGGTCCGTTTCCGAGACCCAGTACTTC. Residues: CASSLAGSVSETQYF. This chain connects TRBV5-6 to TRBJ2-5; TRBD2 might be the D (5 bases). This CDR3 is 15 amino acids long. V lost 0 bases and J lost 5, with 14 bases in between. Germline-derived CDR1 and CDR2 are SGHDT and YYEEEE. Full variable domain (remainder filled in from reference TRBV5-6 and TRBJ2-5): DAGVTQSPTHLIKTRGQQVTLRCSPKSGHDTVSWYQQALGQGPQFIFQYYEEEERQRGNFPDRFSGHQFPNYSSELNVNALLLGDSALYLCASSLAGSVSETQYFGPGTRLLVL.

The genes are TRBV28 and TRBJ2-7; 7 bases are shared with TRBD1. The germline V gene encodes CDR1 MDHEN and CDR2 SYDVKM. This CDR3 has 14 residues. Trimming took 5 bases from V and 2 from J; bases not matched to a gene: 6. The CDR3 is CASSPPDRAYEQYF. The CDR3 DNA follows: TGTGCCAGCAGTCCCCCCGACAGGGCCTACGAGCAGTACTTC. The full variable domain, in which reference TRBV28 and TRBJ2-7 provide the parts outside the CDR3, is DVKVTQSSRYLVKRTGEKVFLECVQDMDHENMFWYRQDPGLGLRLIYFSYDVKMKEKGDIPEGYSVSREKKERFSLILESASTNQTSMYLCASSPPDRAYEQYFGPGTRLTVT.

The chain is built from TRBV5-8 and TRBJ1-5, with TRBD1 identical over 9 bases. The CDR3 has 17 residues. CDR1 and CDR2 (germline): SGHTS, YDEGEE. The junction had 7 bases not matched to a gene; V was cut back by 2 bases and J by 1 base. For the CDR3, the DNA is TGTGCCAGCAGCTTTTTACAGGGGGCGAACAGCAATCAGCCCCAGCATTTT. It codes for CASSFLQGANSNQPQHF.

The chain is built from TRBV18 and TRBJ2-1; the D gene is possibly TRBD1 (5 bases). Germline lookup yields CDR1 KGHSH and CDR2 LQKENI. V gave up 3 bases and J gave up 6 bases, with 15 bases separating them. This CDR3 is built from 15 residues. In DNA, the CDR3 is TGTGCCAGCTCACCGACAGTCCCTACCGGCAATGAGCAGTTCTTC. Encoded protein: CASSPTVPTGNEQFF. The variable domain in full, with the rest retrieved from reference TRBV18 and TRBJ2-1, is NAGVMQNPRHLVRRRGQEARLRCSPMKGHSHVYWYRQLPEEGLKFMVYLQKENIIDESGMPKERFSAEFPKEGPSILRIQQVVRGDSAAYFCASSPTVPTGNEQFFGPGTRLTVL.

The V gene is TRBV9, the J gene TRBJ1-2; TRBD1 matches at 9 bases. Trimming at V came to 0 bases and at J to 7 bases, leaving 7 bases not matched to a gene. CDR3 size: 15 residues. The germline CDR1 and CDR2 sequences are SGDLS and YYNGEE. The DNA for the CDR3 is TGTGCCAGCAGCGTAGAGGACAGGGGATTAGGTGGCTACACCTTC. It yields the protein CASSVEDRGLGGYTF.

This clone was seen once. The chain couples TRBV7-2 to TRBJ2-3; 14 bases are a match to TRBD2. The ends lost 5 bases at V and 4 bases at J; junction bases unmatched: 11. Per the germline V gene, CDR1 is SGHTA and CDR2 is FQGNSA. There are 18 residues in the CDR3. CDR3 protein: CASSRRLAGGPGSDTQYF. DNA of the CDR3: TGTGCCAGCAGCCGCAGACTAGCGGGGGGGCCAGGTTCAGATACGCAGTATTTT.

V usage is TRBV3-1 (or the pseudogene TRBV3-2) and J usage is TRBJ1-5; 9 bases agree with TRBD1. CDR3 size: 14 residues. V dropped 5 bases and J dropped 4; count of bases not matched to a gene: 3. Germline V lookup: CDR1 LGHDT, CDR2 YNNKEL (reference sequence). The CDR3 here is CASSVGTGNQPQHF. CDR3 nucleotide sequence: TGTGCCAGCAGCGTCGGGACAGGGAATCAGCCCCAGCATTTT.

The gene calls are TRBV7-8 and TRBJ2-3; 9 nucleotides agree with TRBD2. In germline, CDR1 is SGHVS, CDR2 FQNEAQ. CDR3 length: 15 residues. V lost 1 base, J lost 7 bases, and 6 bases stayed unmatched. In DNA, the CDR3 is TGTGCCAGCAGCTTAGGTGGAGCGGGGGGTCATACGCAGTATTTT. Amino acids: CASSLGGAGGHTQYF.

The genes are TRBV6-2 or TRBV6-3 and TRBJ1-5; D is ambiguous. Trimming pared 2 bases from V and 4 bases from J, leaving 15 bases between. This CDR3 region has 16 residues. The V gene's germline CDR1 is MNHEY and CDR2 SVGEGT. CDR3 nucleotide sequence: TGTGCCAGCAGTTACCCGAACGCGGGCCCTAATCAGCCCCAGCATTTT. This encodes CASSYPNAGPNQPQHF.

The gene calls are TRBV30 and TRBJ1-2; 10 nucleotides line up with TRBD1. The germline gives CDR1 GTSNPN, CDR2 SVGIG (reference sequence). This CDR3 contains 14 residues. J gave up 8 bases and V 3 bases, and 9 bases lay outside the gene matches. The CDR3 region has the DNA TGTGCCTGGAGCACGACAGGGGGCGCAGGGGGCTACACCTTC. It yields the protein CAWSTTGGAGGYTF.

This chain uses TRBV3-1 (or the pseudogene TRBV3-2) with TRBJ2-1; 7 nucleotides line up with TRBD2. J gave up 10 bases and V 5 bases, and 2 bases lay outside the gene matches. The germline CDR1 and CDR2 sequences are LGHDT and YNNKEL (reference sequence). This CDR3 has 11 amino acids. In DNA form, the CDR3 reads TGTGCCAGCAGCAGACTAGCCGAGCAGTTCTTC. It yields the protein CASSRLAEQFF.

This chain uses TRBV27 with TRBJ2-1; weak D call: TRBD2 (6 bases). From germline, CDR1 is MNHEY and CDR2 SMNVEV (reference sequence). This CDR3 comprises 17 residues. V lost 5 bases to trimming and J lost 0 bases, with 17 bases between them. The CDR3 DNA sequence: TGTGCCAGCAGTACACCTCTCACGCGGGGCTCCTACAATGAGCAGTTCTTC. Its translation is CASSTPLTRGSYNEQFF.

The gene calls are TRBV12-3 or TRBV12-4 and TRBJ2-7; D is undetermined. The V end was cut by 7 bases, the J end by 2 bases, with 12 bases between. The length of the CDR3 is 13 residues. The CDR3, as DNA: TGTGCCAGCACCCCATCCCCCCCCTACGAGCAGTACTTC. This gives the protein CASTPSPPYEQYF.

The CDR3 protein is CASSSPVISYEQYF. The DNA of the CDR3 is TGTGCCAGCAGCTCCCCTGTAATCAGTTACGAGCAGTACTTC. This chain uses TRBV7-9 with TRBJ2-7, with D hard to call. The CDR3 extends over 14 amino acids. Per germline, CDR1 SEHNR and CDR2 FQNEAQ (reference sequence). V was shortened by 4 bases and J by 4 bases, with 14 bases between the two germline ends.

This chain joins TRBV19 and TRBJ1-2; the match to TRBD1 covers 10 bases. Trimming removed 8 bases from V and 13 bases from J; junction bases left unmatched: 16. This CDR3 has 14 residues. Germline CDR1 reads LNHDA; CDR2 reads SQIVND (reference sequence). This CDR3 is CASGWRDRGYGGTF. The CDR3 bases are TGTGCCAGTGGATGGAGGGACAGGGGTTACGGTGGCACCTTC. The full variable domain, its missing parts supplied by reference TRBV19 and TRBJ1-2, is DGGITQSPKYLFRKEGQNVTLSCEQNLNHDAMYWYRQDPGQGLRLIYYSQIVNDFQKGDIAEGYSVSREKKESFPLTVTSAQKNPTAFYLCASGWRDRGYGGTFGSGTRLTVV.

The chain has TRBV5-1 and TRBJ1-1; no definite D call. The CDR3 is 12 residues long. The germline V and J ends were trimmed by 5 bases and 1 base, with 6 bases remaining between them. The germline gives CDR1 SGHRS, CDR2 YFSETQ. The CDR3 loop reads CASRAGNTEAFF. DNA for the CDR3: TGCGCCAGCAGGGCGGGGAACACTGAAGCTTTCTTT. Full variable domain (missing parts from reference TRBV5-1 and TRBJ1-1): KAGVTQTPRYLIKTRGQQVTLSCSPISGHRSVSWYQQTPGQGLQFLFEYFSETQRNKGNFPGRFSGRQFSNSRSEMNVSTLELGDSALYLCASRAGNTEAFFGQGTRLTVV.